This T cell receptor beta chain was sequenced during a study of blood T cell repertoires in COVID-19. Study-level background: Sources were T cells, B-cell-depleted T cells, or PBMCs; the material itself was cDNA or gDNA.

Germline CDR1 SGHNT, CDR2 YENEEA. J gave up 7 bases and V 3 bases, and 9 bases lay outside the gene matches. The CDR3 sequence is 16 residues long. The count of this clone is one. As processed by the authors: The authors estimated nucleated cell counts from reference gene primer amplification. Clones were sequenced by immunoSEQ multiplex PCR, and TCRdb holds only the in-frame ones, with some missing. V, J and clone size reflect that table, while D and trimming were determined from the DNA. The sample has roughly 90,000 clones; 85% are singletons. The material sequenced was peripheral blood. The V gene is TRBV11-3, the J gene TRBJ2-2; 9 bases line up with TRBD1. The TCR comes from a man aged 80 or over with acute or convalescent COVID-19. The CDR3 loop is CASSFGQGPPDGELFF. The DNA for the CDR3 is TGTGCCAGCAGCTTCGGACAGGGGCCACCAGACGGGGAGCTGTTTTTT.